Below, one TCR beta chain is given with its context. The record originates from a study of blood T cell repertoires in COVID-19. Turning to the study itself: Some COVID-19 samples were acute and others convalescent; all came from the United States, Italy and Spain. Nucleic acid was either cDNA or gDNA, and it came from T cells, B-cell-depleted T cells, or PBMCs.

This CDR3 has 18 residues. Germline values: CDR1 LNHDA, CDR2 SQIVND (reference sequence). The V and J ends lost 0 bases and 0 bases respectively, with 15 bases between them. Original data processing: Amplification of reference gene primers provided the estimated nucleated cell counts. Assay: immunoSEQ multiplex PCR; the TCRdb copy retains only in-frame clones and omits some. V and J calls and clone size are copied from that table; D and trimming were computed from the DNA. In the table there are about 260,000 clones, around nine tenths of which are singletons. This TCR was recovered from a man in his forties with active or convalescent COVID-19. Material for sequencing was peripheral blood. The chain recombines TRBV19 with TRBJ1-5, with unresolved D. The CDR3 DNA is TGTGCCAGTAGTATAGAACCCCCCGGGGTCGGTAGCAATCAGCCCCAGCATTTT. Translating it yields CASSIEPPGVGSNQPQHF.